This T cell receptor beta chain stems from a study of CD8+ T cells in alopecia areata. Study-level information: Each day, treated patients took oral tofacitinib twice, at 5 to 10 mg per dose.

Looked up from germline, CDR1 is MGHRA and CDR2 is YSYEKL. V gave up 0 bases and J gave up 9 bases, with 13 bases separating them. CDR3 size: 14 residues. Reverse transcribed after extraction, RNA yielded cDNA as the sequencing template. The protocol was immunoSEQ multiplex PCR, while the TCRdb copy is restricted to in-frame clones and leaves out a portion. The repertoire holds some 170,000 clones, with over 50% as singletons. Sequenced material: CD4+ T cells sorted from blood, taken at week 0. This clonotype originated in a human donor with alopecia areata. The chain combines TRBV4-1 with TRBJ2-3, with unresolved D. In nucleotides, the CDR3 is TGCGCCAGCAGCCAAGACCCTGTCGGACGCACGCAGTATTTT. Encoded protein: CASSQDPVGRTQYF.